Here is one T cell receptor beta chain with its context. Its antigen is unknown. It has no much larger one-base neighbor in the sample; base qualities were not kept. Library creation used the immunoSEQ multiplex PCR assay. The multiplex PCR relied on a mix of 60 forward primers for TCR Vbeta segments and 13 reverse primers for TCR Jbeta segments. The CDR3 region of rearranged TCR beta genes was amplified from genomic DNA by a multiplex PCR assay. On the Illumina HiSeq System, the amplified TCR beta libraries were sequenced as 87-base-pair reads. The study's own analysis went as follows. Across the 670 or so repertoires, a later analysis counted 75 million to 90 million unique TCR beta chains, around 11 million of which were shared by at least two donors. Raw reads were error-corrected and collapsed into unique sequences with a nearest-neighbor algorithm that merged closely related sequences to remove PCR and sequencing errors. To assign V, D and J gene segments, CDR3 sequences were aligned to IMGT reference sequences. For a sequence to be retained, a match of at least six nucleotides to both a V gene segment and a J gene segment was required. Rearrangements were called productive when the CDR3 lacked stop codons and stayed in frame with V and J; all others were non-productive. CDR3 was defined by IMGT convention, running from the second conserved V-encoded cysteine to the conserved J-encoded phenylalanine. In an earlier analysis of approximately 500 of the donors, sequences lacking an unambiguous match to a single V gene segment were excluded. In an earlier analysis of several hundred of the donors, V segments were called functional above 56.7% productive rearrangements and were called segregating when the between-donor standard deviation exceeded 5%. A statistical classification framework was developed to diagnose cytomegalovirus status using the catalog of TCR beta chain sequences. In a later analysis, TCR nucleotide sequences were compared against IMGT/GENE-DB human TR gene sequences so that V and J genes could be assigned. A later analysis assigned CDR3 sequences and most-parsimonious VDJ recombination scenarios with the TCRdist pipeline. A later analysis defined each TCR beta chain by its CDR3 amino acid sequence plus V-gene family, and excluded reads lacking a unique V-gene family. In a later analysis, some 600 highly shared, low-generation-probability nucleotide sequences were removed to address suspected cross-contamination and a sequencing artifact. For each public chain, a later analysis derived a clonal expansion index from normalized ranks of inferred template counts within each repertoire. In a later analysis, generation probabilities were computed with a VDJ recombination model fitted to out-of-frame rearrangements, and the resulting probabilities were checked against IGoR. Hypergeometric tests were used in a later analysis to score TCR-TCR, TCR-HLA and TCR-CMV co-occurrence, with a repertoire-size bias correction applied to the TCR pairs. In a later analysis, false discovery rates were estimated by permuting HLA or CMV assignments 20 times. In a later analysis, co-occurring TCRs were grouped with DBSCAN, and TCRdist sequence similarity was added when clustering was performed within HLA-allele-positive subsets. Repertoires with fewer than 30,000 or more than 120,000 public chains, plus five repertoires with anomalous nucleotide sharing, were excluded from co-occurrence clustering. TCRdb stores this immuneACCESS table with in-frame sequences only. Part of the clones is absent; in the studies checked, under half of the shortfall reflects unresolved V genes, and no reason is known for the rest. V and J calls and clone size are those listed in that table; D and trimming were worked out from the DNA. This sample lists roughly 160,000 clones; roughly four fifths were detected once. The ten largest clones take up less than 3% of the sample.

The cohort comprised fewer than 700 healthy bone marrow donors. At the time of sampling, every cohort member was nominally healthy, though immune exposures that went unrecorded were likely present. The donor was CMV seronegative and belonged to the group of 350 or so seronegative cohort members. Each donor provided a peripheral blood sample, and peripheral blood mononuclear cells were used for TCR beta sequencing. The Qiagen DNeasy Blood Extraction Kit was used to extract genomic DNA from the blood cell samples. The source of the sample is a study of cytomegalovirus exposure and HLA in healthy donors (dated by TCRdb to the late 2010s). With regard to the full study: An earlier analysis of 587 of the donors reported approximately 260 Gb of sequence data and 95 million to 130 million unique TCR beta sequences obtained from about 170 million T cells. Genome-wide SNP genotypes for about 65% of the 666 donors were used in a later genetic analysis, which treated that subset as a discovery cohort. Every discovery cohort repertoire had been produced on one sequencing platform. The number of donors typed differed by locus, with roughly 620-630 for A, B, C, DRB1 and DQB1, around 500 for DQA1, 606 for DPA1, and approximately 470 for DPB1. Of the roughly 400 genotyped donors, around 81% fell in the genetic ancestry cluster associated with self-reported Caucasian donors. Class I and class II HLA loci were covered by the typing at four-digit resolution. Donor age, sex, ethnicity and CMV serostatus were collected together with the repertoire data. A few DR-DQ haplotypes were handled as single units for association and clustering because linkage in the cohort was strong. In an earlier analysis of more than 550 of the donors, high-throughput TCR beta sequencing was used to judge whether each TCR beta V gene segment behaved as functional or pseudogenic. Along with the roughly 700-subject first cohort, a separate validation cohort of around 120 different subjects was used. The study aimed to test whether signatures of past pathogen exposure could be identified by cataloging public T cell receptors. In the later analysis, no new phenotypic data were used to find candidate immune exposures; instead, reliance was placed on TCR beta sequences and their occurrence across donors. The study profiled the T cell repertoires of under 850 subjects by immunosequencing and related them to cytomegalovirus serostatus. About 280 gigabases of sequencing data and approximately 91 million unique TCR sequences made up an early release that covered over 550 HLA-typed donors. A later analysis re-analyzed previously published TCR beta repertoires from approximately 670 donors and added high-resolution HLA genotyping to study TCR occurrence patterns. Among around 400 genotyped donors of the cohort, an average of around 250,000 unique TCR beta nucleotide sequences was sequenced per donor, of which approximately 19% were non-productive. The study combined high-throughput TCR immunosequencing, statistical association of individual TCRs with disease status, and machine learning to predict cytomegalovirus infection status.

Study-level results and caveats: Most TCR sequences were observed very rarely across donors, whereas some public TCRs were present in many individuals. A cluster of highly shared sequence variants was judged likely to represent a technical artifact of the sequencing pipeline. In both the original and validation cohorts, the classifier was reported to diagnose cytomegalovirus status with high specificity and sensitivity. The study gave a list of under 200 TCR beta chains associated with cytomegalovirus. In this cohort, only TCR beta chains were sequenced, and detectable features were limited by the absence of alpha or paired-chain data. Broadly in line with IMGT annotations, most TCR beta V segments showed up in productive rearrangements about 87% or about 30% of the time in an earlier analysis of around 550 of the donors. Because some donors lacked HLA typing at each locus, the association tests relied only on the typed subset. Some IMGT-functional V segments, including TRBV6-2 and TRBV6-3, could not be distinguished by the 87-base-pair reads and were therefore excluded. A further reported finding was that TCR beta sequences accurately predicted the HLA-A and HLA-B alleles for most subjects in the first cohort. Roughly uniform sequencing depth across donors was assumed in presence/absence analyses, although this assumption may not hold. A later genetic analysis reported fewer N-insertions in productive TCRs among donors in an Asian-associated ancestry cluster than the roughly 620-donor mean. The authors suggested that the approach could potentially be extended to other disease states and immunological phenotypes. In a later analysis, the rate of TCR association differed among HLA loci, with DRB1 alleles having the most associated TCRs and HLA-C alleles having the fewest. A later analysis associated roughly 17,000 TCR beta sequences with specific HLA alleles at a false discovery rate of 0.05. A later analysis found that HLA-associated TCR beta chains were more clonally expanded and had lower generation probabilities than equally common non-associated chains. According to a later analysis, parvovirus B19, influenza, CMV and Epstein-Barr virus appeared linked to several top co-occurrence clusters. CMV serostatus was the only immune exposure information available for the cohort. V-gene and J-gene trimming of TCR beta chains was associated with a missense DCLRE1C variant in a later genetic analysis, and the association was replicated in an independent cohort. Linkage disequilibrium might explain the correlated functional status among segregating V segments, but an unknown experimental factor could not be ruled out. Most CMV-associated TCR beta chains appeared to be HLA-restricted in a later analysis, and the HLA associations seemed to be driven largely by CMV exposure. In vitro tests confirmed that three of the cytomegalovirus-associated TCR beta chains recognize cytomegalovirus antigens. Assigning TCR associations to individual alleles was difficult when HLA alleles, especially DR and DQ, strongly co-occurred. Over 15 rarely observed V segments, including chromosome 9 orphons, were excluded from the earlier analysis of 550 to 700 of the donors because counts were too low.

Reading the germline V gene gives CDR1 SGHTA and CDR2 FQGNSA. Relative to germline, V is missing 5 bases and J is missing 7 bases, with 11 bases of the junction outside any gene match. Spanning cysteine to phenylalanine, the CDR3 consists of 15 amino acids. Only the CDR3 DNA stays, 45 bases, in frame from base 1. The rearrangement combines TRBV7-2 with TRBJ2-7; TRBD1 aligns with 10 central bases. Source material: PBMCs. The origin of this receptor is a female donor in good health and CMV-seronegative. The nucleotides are TGTGCCAGCAGCAACCGGGACAGGGGCGCGGGGGAGCAGTACTTC. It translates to CASSNRDRGAGEQYF.